This T cell receptor (beta chain) was retrieved from a study of human T cells and chemical hapten exposure. Each CDR3 protein is one row after TCRdb ran MiXCR on the RACE reads. The sample lists tens of thousands of distinct CDR3 sequences; around 12% were seen once. Time point given: pre-sensitization, week 0. Noted treatment: therapeutic diphenylcyclopropenone sensitization with weekly scalp DPC. Extraction yielded total RNA from whole blood (unfractionated). The CDR3 sequence is 15 residues long. V dropped 3 bases and J dropped 0; count of bases not matched to a gene: 4. Per the germline V gene, CDR1 is MNHEY and CDR2 is SMNVEV (reference sequence).

The sequenced sample was whole blood, obtained in connection with sensitization to the hapten diphenylcyclopropenone (DPC). This TCR was recovered from a woman aged 40 to 50 with alopecia areata. Some clones in this sample may be carry-over from other donors' samples. The gene calls are TRBV27 and TRBJ2-7; TRBD1 matches 8 bases. In DNA form, the CDR3 reads TGTGCCAGCAGTTTCAGGACAGGGAGCTCCTACGAGCAGTACTTC. It yields the protein CASSFRTGSSYEQYF.